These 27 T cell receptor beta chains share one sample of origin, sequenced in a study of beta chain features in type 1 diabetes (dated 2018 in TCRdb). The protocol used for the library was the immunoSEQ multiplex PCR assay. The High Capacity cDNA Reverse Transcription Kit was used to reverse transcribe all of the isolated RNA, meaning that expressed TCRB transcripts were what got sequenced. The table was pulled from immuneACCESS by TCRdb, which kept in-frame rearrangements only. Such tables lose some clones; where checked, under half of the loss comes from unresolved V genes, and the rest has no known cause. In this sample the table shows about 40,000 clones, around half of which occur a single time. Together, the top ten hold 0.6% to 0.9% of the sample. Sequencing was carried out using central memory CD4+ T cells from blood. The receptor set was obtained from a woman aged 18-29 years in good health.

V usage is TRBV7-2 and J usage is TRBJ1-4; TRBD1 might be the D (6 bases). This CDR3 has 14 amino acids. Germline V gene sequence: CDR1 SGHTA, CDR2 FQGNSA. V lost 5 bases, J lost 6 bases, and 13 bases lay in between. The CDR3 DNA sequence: TGTGCCAGCAGCCCGGACAGAACATATGAAAAACTGTTTTTT. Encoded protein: CASSPDRTYEKLFF.

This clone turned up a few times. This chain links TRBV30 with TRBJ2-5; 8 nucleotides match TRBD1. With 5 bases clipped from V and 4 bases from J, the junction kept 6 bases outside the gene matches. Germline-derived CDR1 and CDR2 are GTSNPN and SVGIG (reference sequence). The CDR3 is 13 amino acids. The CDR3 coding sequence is TGTGCCTGGGGACAGGGAGACGGAGAGACCCAGTACTTC. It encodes CAWGQGDGETQYF.

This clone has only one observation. The CDR3 DNA reads as TGTGCCAGCAGCTCCCCGAACTCCGATGAGCAGTTCTTC. Its protein product is CASSSPNSDEQFF. The J gene is TRBJ2-1, the V gene TRBV11-2; D remains unclear. This CDR3 has 13 amino acids. V was shortened by 4 bases and J by 8 bases, with 12 bases between the two germline ends. Germline values: CDR1 SGHAT, CDR2 FQNNGV.

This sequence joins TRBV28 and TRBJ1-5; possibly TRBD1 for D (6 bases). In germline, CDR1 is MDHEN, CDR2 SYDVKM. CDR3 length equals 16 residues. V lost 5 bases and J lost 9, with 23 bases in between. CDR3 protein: CASSPGRQVQYWPQHF. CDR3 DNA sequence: TGTGCCAGCAGTCCTGGTCGACAGGTCCAGTATTGGCCCCAGCATTTT.

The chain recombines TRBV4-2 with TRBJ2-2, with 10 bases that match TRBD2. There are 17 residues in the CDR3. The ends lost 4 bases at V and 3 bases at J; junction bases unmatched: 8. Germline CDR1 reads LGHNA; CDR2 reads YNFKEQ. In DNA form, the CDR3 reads TGTGCCAGCAGCCTACTAAGCGGGGGGGCGGACACCGGGGAGCTGTTTTTT. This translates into CASSLLSGGADTGELFF.

This CDR3 reads CASSYLSTDTQYF. The CDR3 DNA follows: TGTGCCAGCAGTTATCTCAGCACAGATACGCAGTATTTT. This chain joins TRBV2 and TRBJ2-3; D is undetermined. CDR3 length: 13 residues. The germline V gene encodes CDR1 SNHLY and CDR2 FYNNEI. Trimming removed 5 bases from V and 0 bases from J, with 6 bases in between.

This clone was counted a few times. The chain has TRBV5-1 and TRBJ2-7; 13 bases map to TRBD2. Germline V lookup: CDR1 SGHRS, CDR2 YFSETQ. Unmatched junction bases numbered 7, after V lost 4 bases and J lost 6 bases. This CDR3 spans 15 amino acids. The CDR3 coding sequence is TGCGCCAGCAGCGCTTGGACTAGCGGGGGAGGCGAGCAGTACTTC. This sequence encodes CASSAWTSGGGEQYF.

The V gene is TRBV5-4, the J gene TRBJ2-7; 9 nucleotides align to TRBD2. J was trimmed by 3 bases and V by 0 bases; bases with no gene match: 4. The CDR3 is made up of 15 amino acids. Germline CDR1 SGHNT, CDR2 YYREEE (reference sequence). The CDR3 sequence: CASSLEASGDYEQYF. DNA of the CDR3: TGTGCCAGCAGCTTGGAAGCTAGCGGGGACTACGAGCAGTACTTC.

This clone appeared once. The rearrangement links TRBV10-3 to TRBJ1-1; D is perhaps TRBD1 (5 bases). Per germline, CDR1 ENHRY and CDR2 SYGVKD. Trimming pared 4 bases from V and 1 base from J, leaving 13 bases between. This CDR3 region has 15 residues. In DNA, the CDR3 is TGTGCCATCAGTGCAACAGGTGCTCAGAACACTGAAGCTTTCTTT. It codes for CAISATGAQNTEAFF.

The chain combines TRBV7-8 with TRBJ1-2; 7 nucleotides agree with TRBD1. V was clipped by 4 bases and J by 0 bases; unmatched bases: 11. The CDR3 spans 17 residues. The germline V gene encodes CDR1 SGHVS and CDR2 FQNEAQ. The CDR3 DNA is TGTGCCAGCAGCTCCCGACCAAGGGACAGCCCTAACTATGGCTACACCTTC. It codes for CASSSRPRDSPNYGYTF.

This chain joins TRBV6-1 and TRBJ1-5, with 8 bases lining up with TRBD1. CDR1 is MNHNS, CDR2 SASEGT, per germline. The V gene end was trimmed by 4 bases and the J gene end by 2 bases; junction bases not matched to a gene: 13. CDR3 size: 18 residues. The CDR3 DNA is TGTGCCAGCAGTGCCCCCCGACAGGGGAATACGCGCAATCAGCCCCAGCATTTT. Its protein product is CASSAPRQGNTRNQPQHF.

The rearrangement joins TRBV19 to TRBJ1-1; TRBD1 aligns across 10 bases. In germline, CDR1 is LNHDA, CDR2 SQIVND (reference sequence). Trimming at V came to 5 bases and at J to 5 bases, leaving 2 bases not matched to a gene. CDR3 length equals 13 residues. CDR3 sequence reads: CASSVDRGTEAFF. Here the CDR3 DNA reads TGTGCCAGTAGTGTGGACAGGGGGACTGAAGCTTTCTTT.

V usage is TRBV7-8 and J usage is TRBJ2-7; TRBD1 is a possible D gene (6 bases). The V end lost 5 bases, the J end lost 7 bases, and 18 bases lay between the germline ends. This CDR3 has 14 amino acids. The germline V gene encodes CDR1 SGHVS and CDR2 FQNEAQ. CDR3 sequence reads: CASSPGTLLREQYF. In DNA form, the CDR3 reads TGTGCCAGCAGCCCGGGGACACTCCTGAGGGAGCAGTACTTC.

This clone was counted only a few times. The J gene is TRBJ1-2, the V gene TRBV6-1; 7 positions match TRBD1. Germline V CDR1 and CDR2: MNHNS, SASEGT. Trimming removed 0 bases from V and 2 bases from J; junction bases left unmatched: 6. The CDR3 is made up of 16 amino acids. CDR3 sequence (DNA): TGTGCCAGCAGTGAAGCCCCTGCACAGGGGAACTATGGCTACACCTTC. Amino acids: CASSEAPAQGNYGYTF.

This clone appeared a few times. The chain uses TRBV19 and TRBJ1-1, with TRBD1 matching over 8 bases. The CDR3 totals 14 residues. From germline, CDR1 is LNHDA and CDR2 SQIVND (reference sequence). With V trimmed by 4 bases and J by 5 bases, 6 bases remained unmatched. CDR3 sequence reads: CASSTTGVKTEAFF. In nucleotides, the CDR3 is TGTGCCAGTAGTACGACAGGGGTCAAAACTGAAGCTTTCTTT.

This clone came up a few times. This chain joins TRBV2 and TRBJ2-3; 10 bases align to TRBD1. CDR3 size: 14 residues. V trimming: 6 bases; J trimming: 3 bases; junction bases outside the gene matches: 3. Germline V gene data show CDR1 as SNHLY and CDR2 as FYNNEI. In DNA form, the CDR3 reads TGTGCCAGCAGCCGGACAGGGGGTACAGATACGCAGTATTTT. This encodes CASSRTGGTDTQYF.

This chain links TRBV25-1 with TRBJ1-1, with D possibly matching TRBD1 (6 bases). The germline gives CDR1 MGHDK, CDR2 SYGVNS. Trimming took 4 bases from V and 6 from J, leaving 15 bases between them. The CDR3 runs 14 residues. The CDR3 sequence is CASSGDTKTSEAFF. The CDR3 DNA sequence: TGTGCCAGCAGTGGGGACACAAAAACCTCTGAAGCTTTCTTT.

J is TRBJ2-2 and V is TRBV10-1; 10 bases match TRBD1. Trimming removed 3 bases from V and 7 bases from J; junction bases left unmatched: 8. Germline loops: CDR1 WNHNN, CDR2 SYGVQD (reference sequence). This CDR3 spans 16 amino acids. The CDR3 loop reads CASSDPDRGSDGELFF. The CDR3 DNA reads TGCGCCAGCAGTGATCCGGACAGGGGGTCTGACGGGGAGCTGTTTTTT.

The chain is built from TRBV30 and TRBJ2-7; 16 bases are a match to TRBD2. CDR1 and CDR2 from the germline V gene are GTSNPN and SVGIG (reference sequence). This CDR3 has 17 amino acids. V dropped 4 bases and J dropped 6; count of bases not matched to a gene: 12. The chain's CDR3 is CAWTQRGLAGGPSEQYF. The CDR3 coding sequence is TGTGCCTGGACCCAACGGGGACTAGCGGGAGGGCCTAGCGAGCAGTACTTC. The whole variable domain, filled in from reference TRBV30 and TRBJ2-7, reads SQTIHQWPATLVQPVGSPLSLECTVEGTSNPNLYWYRQAAGRGLQLLFYSVGIGQISSEVPQNLSASRPQDRQFILSSKKLLLSDSGFYLCAWTQRGLAGGPSEQYFGPGTRLTVT.

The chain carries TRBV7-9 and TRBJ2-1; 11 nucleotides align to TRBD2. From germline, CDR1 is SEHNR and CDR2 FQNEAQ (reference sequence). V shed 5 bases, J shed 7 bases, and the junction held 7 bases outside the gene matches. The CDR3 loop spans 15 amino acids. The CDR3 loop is CASSRLAGGLNEQFF. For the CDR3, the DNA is TGTGCCAGCAGCCGCTTAGCGGGGGGGCTGAATGAGCAGTTCTTC.

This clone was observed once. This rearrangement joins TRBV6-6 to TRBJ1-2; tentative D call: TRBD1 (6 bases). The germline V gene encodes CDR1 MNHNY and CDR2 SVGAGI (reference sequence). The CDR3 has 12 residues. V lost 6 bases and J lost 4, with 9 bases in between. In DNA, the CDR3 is TGTGCCAGCAGATTACAGGGCTATGGCTACACCTTC. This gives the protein CASRLQGYGYTF.

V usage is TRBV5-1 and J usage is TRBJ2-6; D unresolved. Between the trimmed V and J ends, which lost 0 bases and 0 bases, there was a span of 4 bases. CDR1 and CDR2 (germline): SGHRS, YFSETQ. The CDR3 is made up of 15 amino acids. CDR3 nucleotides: TGCGCCAGCAGCTTGGCGGGCTCTGGGGCCAACGTCCTGACTTTC. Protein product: CASSLAGSGANVLTF.

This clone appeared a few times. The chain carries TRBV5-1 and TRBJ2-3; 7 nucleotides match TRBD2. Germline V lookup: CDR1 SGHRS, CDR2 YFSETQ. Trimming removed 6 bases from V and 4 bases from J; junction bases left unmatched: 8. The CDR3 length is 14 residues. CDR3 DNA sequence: TGCGCCAGCATCCTGGGCGCGGGAGCAGATACGCAGTATTTT. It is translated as CASILGAGADTQYF.

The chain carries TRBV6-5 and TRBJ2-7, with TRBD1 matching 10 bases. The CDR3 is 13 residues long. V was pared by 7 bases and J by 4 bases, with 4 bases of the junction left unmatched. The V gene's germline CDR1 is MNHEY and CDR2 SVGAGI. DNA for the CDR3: TGTGCCAGCAAACCGGGACAGGGGTACGAGCAGTACTTC. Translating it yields CASKPGQGYEQYF.

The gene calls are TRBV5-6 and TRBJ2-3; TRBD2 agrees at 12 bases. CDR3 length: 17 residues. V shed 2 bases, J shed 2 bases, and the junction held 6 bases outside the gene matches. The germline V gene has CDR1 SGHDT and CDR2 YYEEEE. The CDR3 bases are TGTGCCAGCAGCTTAAGGACTAGCGGGACGGTCACAGATACGCAGTATTTT. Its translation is CASSLRTSGTVTDTQYF.

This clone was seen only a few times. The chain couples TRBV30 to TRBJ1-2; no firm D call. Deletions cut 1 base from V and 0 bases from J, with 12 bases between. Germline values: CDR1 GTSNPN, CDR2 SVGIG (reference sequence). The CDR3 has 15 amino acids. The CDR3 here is CAWSGSPNSNYGYTF. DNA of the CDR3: TGTGCCTGGAGTGGGTCACCTAATTCTAACTATGGCTACACCTTC.

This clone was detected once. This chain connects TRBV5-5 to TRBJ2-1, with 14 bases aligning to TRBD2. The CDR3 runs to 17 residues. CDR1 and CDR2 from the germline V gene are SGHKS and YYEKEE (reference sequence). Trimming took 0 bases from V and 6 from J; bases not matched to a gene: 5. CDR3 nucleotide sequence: TGTGCCAGCAGCTTGGCGACTAGCGGGAGGGCACTCAATGAGCAGTTCTTC. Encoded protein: CASSLATSGRALNEQFF.